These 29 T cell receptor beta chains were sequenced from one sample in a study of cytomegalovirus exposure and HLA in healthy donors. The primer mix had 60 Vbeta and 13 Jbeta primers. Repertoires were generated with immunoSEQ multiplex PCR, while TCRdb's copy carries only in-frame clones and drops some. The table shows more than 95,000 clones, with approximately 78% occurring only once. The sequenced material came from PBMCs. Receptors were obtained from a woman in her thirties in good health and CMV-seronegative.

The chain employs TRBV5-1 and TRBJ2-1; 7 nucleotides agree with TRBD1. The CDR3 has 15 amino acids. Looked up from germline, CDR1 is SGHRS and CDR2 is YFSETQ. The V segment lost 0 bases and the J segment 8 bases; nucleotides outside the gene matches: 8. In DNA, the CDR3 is TGCGCCAGCAGCTTGGGTGACAGGGTTCTTGATGAGCAGTTCTTC. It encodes CASSLGDRVLDEQFF.

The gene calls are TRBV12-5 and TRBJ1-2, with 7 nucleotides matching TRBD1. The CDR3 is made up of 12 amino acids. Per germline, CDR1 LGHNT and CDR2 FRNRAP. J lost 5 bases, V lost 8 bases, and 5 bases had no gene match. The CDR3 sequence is CASKGQRYGYTF. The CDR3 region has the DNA TGTGCTAGTAAGGGACAGCGTTATGGCTACACCTTC.

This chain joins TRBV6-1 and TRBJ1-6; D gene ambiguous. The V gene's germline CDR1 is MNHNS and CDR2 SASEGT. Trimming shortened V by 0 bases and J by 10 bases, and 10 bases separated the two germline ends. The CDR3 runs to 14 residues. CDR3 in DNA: TGTGCCAGCAGTGAAGCGCGGGATCAGTCACCCCTCCACTTT. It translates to CASSEARDQSPLHF.

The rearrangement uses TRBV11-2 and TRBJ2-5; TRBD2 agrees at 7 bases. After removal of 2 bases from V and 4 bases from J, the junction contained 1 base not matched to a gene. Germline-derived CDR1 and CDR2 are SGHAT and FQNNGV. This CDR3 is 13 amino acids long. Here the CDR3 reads CASSLWGGETQYF. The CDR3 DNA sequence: TGTGCCAGCAGCTTATGGGGGGGAGAGACCCAGTACTTC.

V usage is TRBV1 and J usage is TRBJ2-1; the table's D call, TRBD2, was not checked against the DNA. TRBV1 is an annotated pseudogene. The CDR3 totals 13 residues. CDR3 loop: CTSSQGPGGEQFF. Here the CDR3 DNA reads TGCACCAGCAGCCAAGGCCCCGGGGGTGAGCAGTTCTTC.

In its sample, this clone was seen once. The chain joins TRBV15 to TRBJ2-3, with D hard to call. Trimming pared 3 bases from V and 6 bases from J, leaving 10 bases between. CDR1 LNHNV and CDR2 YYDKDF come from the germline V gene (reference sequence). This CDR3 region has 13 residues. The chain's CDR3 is CATSRHRTDTQYF. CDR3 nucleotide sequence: TGTGCCACCAGCAGGCACAGAACCGATACGCAGTATTTT. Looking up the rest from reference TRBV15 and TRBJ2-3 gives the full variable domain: DAMVIQNPRYQVTQFGKPVTLSCSQTLNHNVMYWYQQKSSQAPKLLFHYYDKDFNNEADTPDNFQSRRPNTSFCFLDIRSPGLGDTAMYLCATSRHRTDTQYFGPGTRLTVL.

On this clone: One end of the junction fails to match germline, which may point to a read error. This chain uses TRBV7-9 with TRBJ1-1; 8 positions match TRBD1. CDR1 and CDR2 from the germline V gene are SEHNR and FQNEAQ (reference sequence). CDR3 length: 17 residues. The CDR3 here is CSSSLANSGQVNTEAFF. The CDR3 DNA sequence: TGTTCCAGCAGCTTAGCGAATTCGGGACAGGTGAACACTGAAGCTTTCTTT. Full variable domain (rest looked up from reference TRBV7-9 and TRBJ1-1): DTGVSQNPRHKITKRGQNVTFRCDPISEHNRLYWYRQTLGQGPEFLTYFQNEAQLEKSRLLSDRFSAERPKGSFSTLEIQRTEQGDSAMYLCSSSLANSGQVNTEAFFGQGTRLTVV.

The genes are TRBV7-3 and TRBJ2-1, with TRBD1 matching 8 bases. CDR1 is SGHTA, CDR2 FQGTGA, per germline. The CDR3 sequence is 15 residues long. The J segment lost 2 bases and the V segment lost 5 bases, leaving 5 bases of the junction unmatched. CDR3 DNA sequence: TGTGCCAGCAGCATAGACAGGGGTCCCTACAATGAGCAGTTCTTC. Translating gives CASSIDRGPYNEQFF.

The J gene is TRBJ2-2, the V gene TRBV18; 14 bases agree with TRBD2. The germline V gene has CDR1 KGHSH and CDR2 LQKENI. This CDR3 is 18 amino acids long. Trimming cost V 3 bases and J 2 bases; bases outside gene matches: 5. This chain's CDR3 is CASSPPGTSGGNTGELFF. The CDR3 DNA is TGTGCCAGCTCACCTCCCGGGACTAGCGGGGGTAACACCGGGGAGCTGTTTTTT.

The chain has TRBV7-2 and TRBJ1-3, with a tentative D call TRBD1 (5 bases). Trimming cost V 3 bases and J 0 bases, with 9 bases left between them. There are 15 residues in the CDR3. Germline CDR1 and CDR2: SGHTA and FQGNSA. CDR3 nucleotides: TGTGCCAGCAGCTTCCAGGGCTACTCTGGAAACACCATATATTTT. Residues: CASSFQGYSGNTIYF.

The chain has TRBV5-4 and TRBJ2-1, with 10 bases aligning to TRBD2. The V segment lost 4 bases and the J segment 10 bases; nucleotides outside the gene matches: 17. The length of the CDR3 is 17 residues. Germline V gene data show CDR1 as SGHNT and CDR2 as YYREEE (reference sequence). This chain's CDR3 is CASSLERGAGGGGEQFF. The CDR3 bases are TGTGCCAGCAGCCTCGAGAGGGGAGCGGGAGGGGGGGGAGAGCAGTTCTTC.

The CDR3 reads CASSFTGAPDTEAFF. The CDR3 nucleotides are TGTGCCAGCAGCTTTACAGGGGCGCCCGACACTGAAGCTTTCTTT. This rearrangement joins TRBV5-6 to TRBJ1-1; 7 bases line up with TRBD1. The V segment lost 2 bases and the J segment 3 bases; nucleotides outside the gene matches: 7. This CDR3 is built from 15 residues. CDR1 and CDR2 (germline): SGHDT, YYEEEE.

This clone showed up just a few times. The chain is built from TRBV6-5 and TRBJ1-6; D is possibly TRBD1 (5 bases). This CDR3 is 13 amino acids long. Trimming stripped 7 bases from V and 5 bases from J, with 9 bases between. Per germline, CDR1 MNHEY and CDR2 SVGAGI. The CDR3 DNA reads TGTGCCAGCACGGGAGGGGATAATTCACCCCTCCACTTT. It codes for CASTGGDNSPLHF.

CDR3 DNA sequence: TGTGCCAGCAGCCCCACAGGGGCGAACAATCAGCCCCAGCATTTT. Translating gives CASSPTGANNQPQHF. The gene calls are TRBV6-6 and TRBJ1-5, with 7 bases that match TRBD1. There are 15 residues in the CDR3. The germline gives CDR1 MNHNY, CDR2 SVGAGI (reference sequence). The J segment lost 3 bases and the V segment lost 6 bases, leaving 8 bases of the junction unmatched.

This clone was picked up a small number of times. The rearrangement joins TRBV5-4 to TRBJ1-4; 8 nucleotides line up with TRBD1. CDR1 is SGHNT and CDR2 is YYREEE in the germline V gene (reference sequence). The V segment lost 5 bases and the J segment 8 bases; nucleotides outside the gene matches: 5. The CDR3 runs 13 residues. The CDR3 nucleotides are TGTGCCAGCAGGGACAGGGTAGAAGAAAAACTGTTTTTT. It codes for CASRDRVEEKLFF.

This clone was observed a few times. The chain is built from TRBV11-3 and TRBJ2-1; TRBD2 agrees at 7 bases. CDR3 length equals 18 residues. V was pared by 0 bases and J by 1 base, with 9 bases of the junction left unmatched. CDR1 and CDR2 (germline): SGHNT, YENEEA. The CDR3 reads CASSLDQGGSISYNEQFF. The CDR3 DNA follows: TGTGCCAGCAGCTTAGATCAGGGAGGGTCGATATCCTACAATGAGCAGTTCTTC.

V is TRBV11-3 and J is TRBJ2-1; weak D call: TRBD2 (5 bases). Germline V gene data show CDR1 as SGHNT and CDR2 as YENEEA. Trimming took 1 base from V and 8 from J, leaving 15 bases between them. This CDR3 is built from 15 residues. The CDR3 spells CASSLATRVVDEQFF. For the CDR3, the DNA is TGTGCCAGCAGCTTAGCTACTAGAGTCGTGGATGAGCAGTTCTTC.

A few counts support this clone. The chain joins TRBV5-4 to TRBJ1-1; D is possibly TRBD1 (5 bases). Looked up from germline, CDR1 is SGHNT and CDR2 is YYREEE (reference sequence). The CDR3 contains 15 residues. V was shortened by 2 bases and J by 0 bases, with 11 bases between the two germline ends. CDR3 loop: CASSFNPQVNTEAFF. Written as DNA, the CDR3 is TGTGCCAGCAGCTTTAATCCACAGGTGAACACTGAAGCTTTCTTT.

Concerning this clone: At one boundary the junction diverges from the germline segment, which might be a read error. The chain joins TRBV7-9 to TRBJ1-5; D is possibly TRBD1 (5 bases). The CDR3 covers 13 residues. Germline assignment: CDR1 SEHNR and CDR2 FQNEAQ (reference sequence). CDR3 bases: TGTTCCAGCAGCTCGGGGGGGAATCAGCCCCAGCATTTT. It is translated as CSSSSGGNQPQHF. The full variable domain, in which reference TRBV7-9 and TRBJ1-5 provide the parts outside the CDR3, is DTGVSQNPRHKITKRGQNVTFRCDPISEHNRLYWYRQTLGQGPEFLTYFQNEAQLEKSRLLSDRFSAERPKGSFSTLEIQRTEQGDSAMYLCSSSSGGNQPQHFGDGTRLSIL.

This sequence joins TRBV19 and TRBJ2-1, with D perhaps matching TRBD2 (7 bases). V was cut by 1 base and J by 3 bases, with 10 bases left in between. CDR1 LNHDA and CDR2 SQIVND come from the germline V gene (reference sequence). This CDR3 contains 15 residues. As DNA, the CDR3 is TGTGCCAGTAGTATAGGGAGGGGGGGCTACAATGAGCAGTTCTTC. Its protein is CASSIGRGGYNEQFF. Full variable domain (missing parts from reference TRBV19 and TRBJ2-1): DGGITQSPKYLFRKEGQNVTLSCEQNLNHDAMYWYRQDPGQGLRLIYYSQIVNDFQKGDIAEGYSVSREKKESFPLTVTSAQKNPTAFYLCASSIGRGGYNEQFFGPGTRLTVL.

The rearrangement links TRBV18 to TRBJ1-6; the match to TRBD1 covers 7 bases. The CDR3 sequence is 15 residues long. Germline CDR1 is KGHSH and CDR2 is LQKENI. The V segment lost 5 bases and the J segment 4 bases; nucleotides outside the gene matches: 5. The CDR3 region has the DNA TGTGCCAGCTCATACGAGGGACAGTATAATTCACCCCTCCACTTT. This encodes CASSYEGQYNSPLHF.

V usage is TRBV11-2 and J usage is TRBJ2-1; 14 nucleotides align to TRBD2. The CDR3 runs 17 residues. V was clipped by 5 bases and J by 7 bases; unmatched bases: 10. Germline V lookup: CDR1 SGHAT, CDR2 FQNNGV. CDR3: CASSPTSGRATGNEQFF. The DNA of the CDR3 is TGTGCCAGCAGCCCGACTAGCGGGAGGGCCACTGGGAATGAGCAGTTCTTC.

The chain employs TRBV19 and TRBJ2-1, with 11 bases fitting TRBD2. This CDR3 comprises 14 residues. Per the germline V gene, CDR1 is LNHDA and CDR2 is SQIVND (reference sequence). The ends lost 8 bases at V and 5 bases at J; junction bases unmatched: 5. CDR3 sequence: CASLGLAENNEQFF. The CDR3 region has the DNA TGTGCCAGTTTGGGACTAGCGGAGAACAATGAGCAGTTCTTC.

The CDR3 loop reads CASSSLSGSFNEQFF. For the CDR3, the DNA is TGTGCCAGCAGCTCCCTTAGCGGGAGCTTCAATGAGCAGTTCTTC. The chain couples TRBV7-9 to TRBJ2-1; 9 bases are a match to TRBD2. Germline assignment: CDR1 SEHNR and CDR2 FQNEAQ (reference sequence). This CDR3 contains 15 residues. Losses at the gene ends were 4 bases for V and 6 bases for J; bases not matched to a gene: 7.

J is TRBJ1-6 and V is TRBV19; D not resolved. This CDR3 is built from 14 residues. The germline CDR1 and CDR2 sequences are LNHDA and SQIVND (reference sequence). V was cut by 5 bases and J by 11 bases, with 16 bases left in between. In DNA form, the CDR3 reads TGTGCCAGTAGTTCGGCCTTCGACGGGACACCCCTCCACTTT. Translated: CASSSAFDGTPLHF. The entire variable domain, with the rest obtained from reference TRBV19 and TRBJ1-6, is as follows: DGGITQSPKYLFRKEGQNVTLSCEQNLNHDAMYWYRQDPGQGLRLIYYSQIVNDFQKGDIAEGYSVSREKKESFPLTVTSAQKNPTAFYLCASSSAFDGTPLHFGNGTRLTVT.

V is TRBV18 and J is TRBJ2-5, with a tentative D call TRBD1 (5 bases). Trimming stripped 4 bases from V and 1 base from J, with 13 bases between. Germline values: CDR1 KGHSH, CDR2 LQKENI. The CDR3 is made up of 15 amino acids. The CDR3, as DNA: TGTGCCAGCTCACTGAGAAGACAGACCCAAGAGACCCAGTACTTC. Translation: CASSLRRQTQETQYF.

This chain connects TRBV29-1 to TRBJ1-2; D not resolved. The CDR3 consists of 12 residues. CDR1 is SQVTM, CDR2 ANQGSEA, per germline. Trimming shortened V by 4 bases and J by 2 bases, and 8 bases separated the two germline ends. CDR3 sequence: CSVVAGNYGYTF. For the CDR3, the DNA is TGCAGCGTTGTTGCGGGGAACTATGGCTACACCTTC.

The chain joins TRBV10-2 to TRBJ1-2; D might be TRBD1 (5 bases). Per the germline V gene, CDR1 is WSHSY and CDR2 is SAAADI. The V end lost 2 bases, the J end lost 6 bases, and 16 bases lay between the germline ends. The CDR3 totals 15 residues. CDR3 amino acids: CASSEPLGQGNGYTF. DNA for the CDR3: TGCGCCAGCAGTGAGCCCCTTGGGCAGGGTAATGGCTACACCTTC.

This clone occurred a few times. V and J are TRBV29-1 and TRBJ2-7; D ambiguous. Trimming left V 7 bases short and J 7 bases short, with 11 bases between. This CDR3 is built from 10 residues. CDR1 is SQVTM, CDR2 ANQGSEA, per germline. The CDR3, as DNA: TGCAGCGGAGGAGAGAGGGAGCAGTACTTC. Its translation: CSGGEREQYF.